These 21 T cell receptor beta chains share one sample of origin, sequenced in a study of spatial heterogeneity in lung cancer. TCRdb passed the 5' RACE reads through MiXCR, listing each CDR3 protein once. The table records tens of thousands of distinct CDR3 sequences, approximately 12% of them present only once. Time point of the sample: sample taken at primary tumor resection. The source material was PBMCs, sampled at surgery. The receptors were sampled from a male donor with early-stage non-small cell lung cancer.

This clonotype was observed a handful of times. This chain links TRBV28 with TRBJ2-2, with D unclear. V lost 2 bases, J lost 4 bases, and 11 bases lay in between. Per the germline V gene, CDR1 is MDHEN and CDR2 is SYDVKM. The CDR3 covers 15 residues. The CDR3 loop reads CASSLVGMLTGELFF. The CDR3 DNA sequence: TGTGCCAGCAGTTTAGTCGGAATGCTCACCGGGGAGCTGTTTTTT.

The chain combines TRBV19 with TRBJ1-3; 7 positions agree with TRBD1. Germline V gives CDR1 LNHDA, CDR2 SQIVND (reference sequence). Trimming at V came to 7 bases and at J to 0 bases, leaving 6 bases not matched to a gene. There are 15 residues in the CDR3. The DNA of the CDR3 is TGTGCCAGTACCTTGGGACAGAACTCTGGAAACACCATATATTTT. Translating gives CASTLGQNSGNTIYF.

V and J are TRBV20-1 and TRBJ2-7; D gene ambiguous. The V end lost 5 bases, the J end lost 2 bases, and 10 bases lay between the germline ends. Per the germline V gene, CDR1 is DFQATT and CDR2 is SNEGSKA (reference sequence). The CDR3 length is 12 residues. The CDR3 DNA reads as TGCAGTGCTCCCCTTTTAACCTACGAGCAGTACTTC. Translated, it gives CSAPLLTYEQYF.

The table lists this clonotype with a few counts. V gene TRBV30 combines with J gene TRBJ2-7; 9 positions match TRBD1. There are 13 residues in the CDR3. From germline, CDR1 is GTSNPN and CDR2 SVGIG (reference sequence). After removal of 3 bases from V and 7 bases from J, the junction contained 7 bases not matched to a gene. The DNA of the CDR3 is TGTGCCTGGAGGGGGACAGGGACGGGTGAGCAGTACTTC. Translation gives CAWRGTGTGEQYF. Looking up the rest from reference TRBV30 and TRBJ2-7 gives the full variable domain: SQTIHQWPATLVQPVGSPLSLECTVEGTSNPNLYWYRQAAGRGLQLLFYSVGIGQISSEVPQNLSASRPQDRQFILSSKKLLLSDSGFYLCAWRGTGTGEQYFGPGTRLTVT.

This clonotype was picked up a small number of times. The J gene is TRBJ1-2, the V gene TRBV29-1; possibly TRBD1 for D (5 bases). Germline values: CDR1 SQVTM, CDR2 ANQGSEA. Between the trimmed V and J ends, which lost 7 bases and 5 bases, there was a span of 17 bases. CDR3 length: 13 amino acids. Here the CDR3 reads CSAHGAPGYGYTF. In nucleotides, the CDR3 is TGCAGCGCCCACGGAGCCCCAGGGTATGGCTACACCTTC.

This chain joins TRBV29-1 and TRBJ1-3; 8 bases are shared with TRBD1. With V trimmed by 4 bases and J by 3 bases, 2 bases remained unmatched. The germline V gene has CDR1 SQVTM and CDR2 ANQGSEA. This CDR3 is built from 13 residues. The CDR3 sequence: CSVATGVGNTIYF. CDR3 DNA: TGCAGCGTTGCGACAGGGGTTGGAAACACCATATATTTT.

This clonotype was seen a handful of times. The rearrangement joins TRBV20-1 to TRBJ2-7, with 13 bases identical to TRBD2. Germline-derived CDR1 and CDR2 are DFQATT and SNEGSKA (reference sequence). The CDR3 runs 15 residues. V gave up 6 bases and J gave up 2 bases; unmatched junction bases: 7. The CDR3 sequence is CSAPGTSGATYEQYF. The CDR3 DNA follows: TGCAGTGCCCCGGGGACTAGCGGGGCCACCTACGAGCAGTACTTC.

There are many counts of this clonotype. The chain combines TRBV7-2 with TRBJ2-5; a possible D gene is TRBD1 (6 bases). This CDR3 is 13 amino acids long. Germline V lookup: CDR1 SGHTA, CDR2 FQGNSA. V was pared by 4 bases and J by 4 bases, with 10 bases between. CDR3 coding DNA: TGTGCCAGCAGCTCGATGGGGGCAGAGACCCAGTACTTC. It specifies CASSSMGAETQYF.

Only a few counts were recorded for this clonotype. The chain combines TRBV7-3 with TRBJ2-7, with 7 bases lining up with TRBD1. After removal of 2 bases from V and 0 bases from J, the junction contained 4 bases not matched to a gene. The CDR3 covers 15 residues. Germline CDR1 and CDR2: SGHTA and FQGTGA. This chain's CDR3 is CASSLDRDSSYEQYF. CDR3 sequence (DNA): TGTGCCAGCAGCTTAGATCGGGACAGCTCCTACGAGCAGTACTTC.

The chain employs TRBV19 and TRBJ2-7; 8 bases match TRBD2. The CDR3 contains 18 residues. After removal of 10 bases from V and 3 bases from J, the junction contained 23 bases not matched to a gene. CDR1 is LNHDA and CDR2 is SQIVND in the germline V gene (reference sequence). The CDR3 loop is CATNTTGGSGVKGYEQYF. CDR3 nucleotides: TGTGCCACTAATACGACAGGAGGTAGCGGGGTCAAGGGCTACGAGCAGTACTTC. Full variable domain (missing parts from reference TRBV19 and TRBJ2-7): DGGITQSPKYLFRKEGQNVTLSCEQNLNHDAMYWYRQDPGQGLRLIYYSQIVNDFQKGDIAEGYSVSREKKESFPLTVTSAQKNPTAFYLCATNTTGGSGVKGYEQYFGPGTRLTVT.

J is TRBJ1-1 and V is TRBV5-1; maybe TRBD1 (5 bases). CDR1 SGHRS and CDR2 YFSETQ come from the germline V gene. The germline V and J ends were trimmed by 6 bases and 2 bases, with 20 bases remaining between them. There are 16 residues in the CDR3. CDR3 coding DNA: TGCGCCAGCAAGCTGAACTTGGACATTATTAACACTGAAGCTTTCTTT. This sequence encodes CASKLNLDIINTEAFF.

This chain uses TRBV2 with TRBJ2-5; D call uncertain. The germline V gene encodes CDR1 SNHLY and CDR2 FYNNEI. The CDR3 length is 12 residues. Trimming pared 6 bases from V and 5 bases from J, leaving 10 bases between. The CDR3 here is CASRTFGETQYF. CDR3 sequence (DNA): TGTGCCAGCAGGACTTTCGGGGAGACCCAGTACTTC.

The CDR3: CSAAGTSGISSYEQYF. DNA of the CDR3: TGCAGTGCAGCCGGGACTAGCGGGATCAGCTCCTACGAGCAGTACTTC. V and J are TRBV20-1 and TRBJ2-7; 13 nucleotides match TRBD2. Germline V CDR1 and CDR2: DFQATT, SNEGSKA (reference sequence). J gave up 0 bases and V 6 bases, and 8 bases lay outside the gene matches. The CDR3 sequence is 16 residues long.

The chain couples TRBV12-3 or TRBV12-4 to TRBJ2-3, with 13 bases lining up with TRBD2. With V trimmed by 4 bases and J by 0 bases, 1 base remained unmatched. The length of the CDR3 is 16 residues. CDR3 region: CASSSLAGGSTDTQYF. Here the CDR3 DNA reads TGTGCCAGCAGTTCACTAGCGGGGGGGAGCACAGATACGCAGTATTTT.

This CDR3 is CASSNPETALFF. CDR3 sequence (DNA): TGTGCCAGCAGCAACCCCGAGACGGCGCTGTTTTTT. This chain connects TRBV11-3 to TRBJ2-2; D unresolved. Trimming pared 5 bases from V and 13 bases from J, leaving 14 bases between. CDR3 length: 12 amino acids. Per germline, CDR1 SGHNT and CDR2 YENEEA.

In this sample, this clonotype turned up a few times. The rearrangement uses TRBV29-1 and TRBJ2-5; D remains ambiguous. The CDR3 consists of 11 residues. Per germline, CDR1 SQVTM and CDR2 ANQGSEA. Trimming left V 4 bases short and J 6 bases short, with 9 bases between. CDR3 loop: CSVGGDKTQYF. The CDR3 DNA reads TGCAGCGTTGGTGGGGATAAGACCCAGTACTTC.

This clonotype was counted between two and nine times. Here the CDR3 reads CASSLTGQGADSPLHF. CDR3 bases: TGCGCCAGCAGCTTGACCGGACAGGGAGCCGATTCACCCCTCCACTTT. This chain links TRBV5-1 with TRBJ1-6; 8 bases are a match to TRBD1. This CDR3 is built from 16 residues. V dropped 1 base and J dropped 8; count of bases not matched to a gene: 8. CDR1 is SGHRS and CDR2 is YFSETQ in the germline V gene.

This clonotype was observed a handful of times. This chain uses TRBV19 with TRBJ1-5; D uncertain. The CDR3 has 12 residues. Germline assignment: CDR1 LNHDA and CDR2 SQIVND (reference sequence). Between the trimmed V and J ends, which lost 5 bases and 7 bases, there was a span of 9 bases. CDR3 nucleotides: TGTGCCAGTAGTTCCAGCCGACAGCCCCAGCATTTT. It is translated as CASSSSRQPQHF.

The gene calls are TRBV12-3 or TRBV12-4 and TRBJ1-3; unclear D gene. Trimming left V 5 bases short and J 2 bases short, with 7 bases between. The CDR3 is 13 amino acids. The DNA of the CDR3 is TGTGCCAGCAGTAAGCGGGCTGGAAACACCATATATTTT. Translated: CASSKRAGNTIYF.

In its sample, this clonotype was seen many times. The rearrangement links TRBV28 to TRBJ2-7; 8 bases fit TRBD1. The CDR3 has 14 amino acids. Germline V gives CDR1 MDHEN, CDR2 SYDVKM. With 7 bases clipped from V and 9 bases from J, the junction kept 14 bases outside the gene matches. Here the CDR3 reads CASTFNGQGPGQYF. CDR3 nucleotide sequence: TGTGCCAGCACCTTCAATGGACAGGGACCAGGGCAGTACTTC. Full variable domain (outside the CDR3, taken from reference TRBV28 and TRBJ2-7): DVKVTQSSRYLVKRTGEKVFLECVQDMDHENMFWYRQDPGLGLRLIYFSYDVKMKEKGDIPEGYSVSREKKERFSLILESASTNQTSMYLCASTFNGQGPGQYFGPGTRLTVT.

Here the CDR3 DNA reads TGTGCCAGCAGAGGGACCGCGCCCTACGAGCAGTACTTC. Encoded protein: CASRGTAPYEQYF. The chain combines TRBV28 with TRBJ2-7; D is possibly TRBD1 or TRBD2 (5 bases each). Germline V lookup: CDR1 MDHEN, CDR2 SYDVKM. CDR3 length equals 13 residues. Trimming stripped 6 bases from V and 2 bases from J, with 11 bases between. The whole variable domain, filled in from reference TRBV28 and TRBJ2-7, reads DVKVTQSSRYLVKRTGEKVFLECVQDMDHENMFWYRQDPGLGLRLIYFSYDVKMKEKGDIPEGYSVSREKKERFSLILESASTNQTSMYLCASRGTAPYEQYFGPGTRLTVT.